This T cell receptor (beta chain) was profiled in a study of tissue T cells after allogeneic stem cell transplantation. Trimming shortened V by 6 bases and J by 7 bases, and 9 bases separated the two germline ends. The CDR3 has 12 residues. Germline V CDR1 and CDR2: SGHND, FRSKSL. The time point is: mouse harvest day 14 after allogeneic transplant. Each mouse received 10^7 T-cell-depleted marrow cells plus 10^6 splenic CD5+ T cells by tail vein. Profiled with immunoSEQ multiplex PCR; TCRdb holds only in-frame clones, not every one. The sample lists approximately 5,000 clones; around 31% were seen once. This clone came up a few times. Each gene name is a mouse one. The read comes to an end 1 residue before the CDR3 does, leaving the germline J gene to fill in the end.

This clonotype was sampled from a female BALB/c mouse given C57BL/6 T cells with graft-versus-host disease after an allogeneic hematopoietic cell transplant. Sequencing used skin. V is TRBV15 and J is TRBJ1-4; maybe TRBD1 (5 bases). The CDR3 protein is CASRSGSERLFF. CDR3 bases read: TGTGCCAGCAGGTCAGGGAGCGAAAGATTATTT.